A single sample is the source of the 27 T cell receptor beta chains below, sequenced in a study of cytomegalovirus exposure and HLA in healthy donors. PCR employed 60 Vbeta and 13 Jbeta primers. Generated by immunoSEQ multiplex PCR, the TCRdb table keeps only in-frame clones and is missing some. The data contain 300,000 or so clones, approximately 84% of them singletons. Sequencing input: PBMCs. Receptor source: a woman between 40 and 55 years old in good health and CMV-seropositive.

The CDR3 here is CASSQDIGSSPGNQPQHF. The CDR3 DNA reads TGTGCCAGCAGCCAAGATATCGGGTCCTCGCCCGGCAATCAGCCCCAGCATTTT. The chain is built from TRBV14 and TRBJ1-5; D unresolved. The germline V gene has CDR1 SGHDN and CDR2 FVKESK. CDR3 length: 18 residues. With 0 bases removed from V and 2 bases from J, the gap between germline ends came to 17 bases. The whole variable domain, filled in from reference TRBV14 and TRBJ1-5, reads EAGVTQFPSHSVIEKGQTVTLRCDPISGHDNLYWYRRVMGKEIKFLLHFVKESKQDESGMPNNRFLAERTGGTYSTLKVQPAELEDSGVYFCASSQDIGSSPGNQPQHFGDGTRLSIL.

This clone has only a few counts. The chain has TRBV30 and TRBJ1-2; D gene ambiguous. The germline CDR1 and CDR2 sequences are GTSNPN and SVGIG (reference sequence). The CDR3 runs to 16 residues. V lost 3 bases and J 0 bases, leaving 17 bases between the germline ends. CDR3 protein: CAWRNEGTVANYGYTF. The DNA of the CDR3 is TGTGCCTGGAGGAACGAGGGTACAGTAGCTAACTATGGCTACACCTTC.

The chain has TRBV2 and TRBJ2-7; possibly TRBD2 for D (7 bases). Trimming cost V 0 bases and J 5 bases, with 14 bases left between them. The CDR3 has 15 amino acids. Germline V gene lookup returns CDR1 SNHLY and CDR2 FYNNEI. CDR3 bases: TGTGCCAGCAGTGAAGCAGAGGCGGGGGCCCACGAGCAGTACTTC. Translation gives CASSEAEAGAHEQYF.

This chain links TRBV27 with TRBJ2-1; TRBD2 matches at 10 bases. V dropped 5 bases and J dropped 9; count of bases not matched to a gene: 10. The V gene's germline CDR1 is MNHEY and CDR2 SMNVEV (reference sequence). The CDR3 loop spans 15 amino acids. The CDR3 reads CASSPAGGMTSEQFF. The CDR3, as DNA: TGTGCCAGCAGTCCAGCGGGAGGGATGACAAGTGAGCAGTTCTTC.

This chain joins TRBV11-2 and TRBJ2-7; 7 bases map to TRBD2. V was clipped by 1 base and J by 7 bases; unmatched bases: 4. This CDR3 is built from 13 residues. Germline assignment: CDR1 SGHAT and CDR2 FQNNGV. The CDR3 is CASSLGTSWEQYF. The CDR3 DNA follows: TGTGCCAGCAGCTTAGGGACTAGTTGGGAGCAGTACTTC.

The chain has TRBV28 and TRBJ2-1, with TRBD2 as a possible D gene (5 bases). CDR3 length: 15 residues. CDR1 is MDHEN and CDR2 is SYDVKM in the germline V gene. Trimming took 7 bases from V and 4 from J, leaving 17 bases between them. The CDR3 nucleotides read TGTGCCAGCACCCCCAGCAAGGGAGCGTACAATGAGCAGTTCTTC. Amino acids: CASTPSKGAYNEQFF. The full variable domain, its missing parts supplied by reference TRBV28 and TRBJ2-1, is DVKVTQSSRYLVKRTGEKVFLECVQDMDHENMFWYRQDPGLGLRLIYFSYDVKMKEKGDIPEGYSVSREKKERFSLILESASTNQTSMYLCASTPSKGAYNEQFFGPGTRLTVL.

DNA of the CDR3: TGTGCCAGCTCGGGACAGGACACCTACAATGAGCAGTTCTTC. Protein product: CASSGQDTYNEQFF. The J gene is TRBJ2-1, the V gene TRBV18, with 8 bases lining up with TRBD1. The V and J ends lost 6 bases and 2 bases, in that order; junction bases with no gene match: 3. The length of the CDR3 is 14 residues. Germline V lookup: CDR1 KGHSH, CDR2 LQKENI.

V and J are TRBV11-3 and TRBJ1-1, with D unresolved. CDR3 length: 16 amino acids. Looked up from germline, CDR1 is SGHNT and CDR2 is YENEEA. Between the trimmed V and J ends, which lost 0 bases and 4 bases, there was a span of 15 bases. This chain's CDR3 is CASSLDYPVGSTEAFF. CDR3 sequence (DNA): TGTGCCAGCAGCTTAGATTACCCCGTAGGGAGCACTGAAGCTTTCTTT.

The chain has TRBV5-5 and TRBJ2-3; 7 bases match TRBD1. Germline assignment: CDR1 SGHKS and CDR2 YYEKEE (reference sequence). V shed 3 bases, J shed 1 base, and the junction held 2 bases outside the gene matches. The CDR3 is 14 amino acids. The CDR3 is CASSWGTGTDTQYF. CDR3 bases: TGTGCCAGCAGCTGGGGGACAGGCACAGATACGCAGTATTTT.

CDR3 DNA sequence: TGTGCCAGCAGCTTAGGGGCCAGCGGAGTCAACACCGGGGAGCTGTTTTTT. Translating it yields CASSLGASGVNTGELFF. The rearrangement uses TRBV7-8 and TRBJ2-2; a possible D gene is TRBD2 (5 bases). CDR3 length equals 17 residues. The germline V gene encodes CDR1 SGHVS and CDR2 FQNEAQ. Trimming took off 1 base at V and 2 bases at J, with 14 bases between the two ends.

Details on this clone: Other nucleotide sequences in the sample specify the same CDR3. V gene TRBV28 combines with J gene TRBJ1-4; D unresolved. V lost 1 base, J lost 8 bases, and 20 bases lay in between. This CDR3 spans 17 amino acids. Germline CDR1 MDHEN, CDR2 SYDVKM. The CDR3 loop is CASSLLGRTSGYEKLFF. The CDR3 DNA follows: TGTGCCAGCAGTTTATTAGGTCGTACCTCGGGGTACGAAAAACTGTTTTTT.

The chain links TRBV7-8 to TRBJ2-7; tentatively, D is TRBD1 (6 bases). The CDR3 consists of 16 residues. CDR1 and CDR2 from the germline V gene are SGHVS and FQNEAQ. V shed 5 bases and J shed 1 base, with 18 bases lying between them. In nucleotides, the CDR3 is TGTGCCAGCAGCCCAAAGAGGGACAAATCTTCCTACGAGCAGTACTTC. This translates into CASSPKRDKSSYEQYF.

This clone was seen more than once but under ten times. The J gene is TRBJ2-7, the V gene TRBV9, with TRBD1 matching over 10 bases. Germline V gene lookup returns CDR1 SGDLS and CDR2 YYNGEE. The V and J ends lost 6 bases and 1 base, in that order; junction bases with no gene match: 13. The CDR3 contains 17 residues. CDR3 amino acids: CASTSSPGQGPSYEQYF. In DNA, the CDR3 is TGTGCCAGCACCTCATCCCCGGGACAGGGGCCATCCTACGAGCAGTACTTC.

The V gene is TRBV5-1, the J gene TRBJ1-2, with TRBD1 identical over 8 bases. The J segment lost 0 bases and the V segment lost 4 bases, leaving 8 bases of the junction unmatched. Germline lookup yields CDR1 SGHRS and CDR2 YFSETQ. The CDR3 runs 16 residues. The CDR3 bases are TGCGCCAGCAGCGACGGACAGGGCAGCTCTAACTATGGCTACACCTTC. Protein sequence: CASSDGQGSSNYGYTF.

The chain carries TRBV10-3 and TRBJ2-7, with a weak D call TRBD2 (6 bases). The V gene's germline CDR1 is ENHRY and CDR2 SYGVKD. CDR3 length: 17 residues. V was cut by 9 bases and J by 1 base, with 25 bases left in between. CDR3 residues: CAIKTAIGREVSYEQYF. CDR3 sequence (DNA): TGTGCCATAAAAACGGCGATTGGCAGGGAGGTATCCTACGAGCAGTACTTC.

The chain recombines TRBV6-1 with TRBJ2-7, with D unresolved. The V end lost 0 bases, the J end lost 3 bases, and 6 bases lay between the germline ends. This CDR3 is 13 amino acids long. Germline assignment: CDR1 MNHNS and CDR2 SASEGT. CDR3: CASSEAVHYEQYF. The CDR3 bases are TGTGCCAGCAGTGAAGCGGTACACTACGAGCAGTACTTC.

This clone was observed a few times. The V call is TRBV11-2, the J call TRBJ1-2; a weak D match, TRBD1 (6 bases). There are 15 residues in the CDR3. V was clipped by 4 bases and J by 4 bases, with 16 bases between them. Germline V CDR1 and CDR2: SGHAT, FQNNGV. The CDR3 DNA reads as TGTGCCAGCAGCTCCCGGGAACAGGGATTCTATGGCTACACCTTC. This codes for CASSSREQGFYGYTF.

Only a few counts were recorded for this clone. The chain uses TRBV4-3 and TRBJ2-2, with TRBD2 matching over 9 bases. The junction had 11 bases not matched to a gene; V was cut back by 0 bases and J by 3 bases. Germline lookup yields CDR1 LGHNA and CDR2 YSLEER. This CDR3 is built from 19 residues. Here the CDR3 reads CASSQDPSGRSTHTGELFF. The CDR3 DNA is TGCGCCAGCAGCCAAGATCCGAGCGGGAGGAGTACCCACACCGGGGAGCTGTTTTTT.

The V gene is TRBV28, the J gene TRBJ2-3, with TRBD1 as a possible D gene (5 bases). Trimming removed 7 bases at V and 3 bases at J, with 14 bases between. CDR3 length: 14 residues. The V gene's germline CDR1 is MDHEN and CDR2 SYDVKM. In nucleotides, the CDR3 is TGTGCCAGCAACCAGGGATTTTTTACAGATACGCAGTATTTT. This codes for CASNQGFFTDTQYF.

This clone was counted a few times. The chain is built from TRBV2 and TRBJ2-2, with a possible D match to TRBD1 (6 bases). This CDR3 spans 15 amino acids. Per germline, CDR1 SNHLY and CDR2 FYNNEI. Trimming cost V 6 bases and J 5 bases, with 16 bases left between them. The CDR3 region is CASSAGTRMTGELFF. The CDR3 DNA reads as TGTGCCAGCAGCGCCGGGACAAGAATGACCGGGGAGCTGTTTTTT.

The chain joins TRBV7-9 to TRBJ2-5; no reliable D call. This CDR3 contains 14 residues. The V and J ends lost 1 base and 1 base respectively, with 7 bases between them. In germline, CDR1 is SEHNR, CDR2 FQNEAQ (reference sequence). This CDR3 reads CASSLVNFQETQYF. For the CDR3, the DNA is TGTGCCAGCAGCTTAGTCAATTTCCAAGAGACCCAGTACTTC.

The J gene is TRBJ1-3, the V gene TRBV11-1, with 8 positions matching TRBD1. Germline CDR1 SGHAT, CDR2 FQDESV (reference sequence). V lost 6 bases and J lost 0; bases outside the gene matches: 4. The CDR3 contains 15 residues. The DNA of the CDR3 is TGTGCCAGCAGTATACAGGGGGACTCTGGAAACACCATATATTTT. Translated, it gives CASSIQGDSGNTIYF.

The chain carries TRBV14 and TRBJ1-2; the match to TRBD1 covers 10 bases. The ends lost 4 bases at V and 4 bases at J; junction bases unmatched: 3. The CDR3 has 14 residues. CDR1 is SGHDN and CDR2 is FVKESK in the germline V gene. CDR3 protein: CASSPTGGAYGYTF. CDR3 coding DNA: TGTGCCAGCAGCCCGACAGGGGGCGCCTATGGCTACACCTTC. The full variable domain, with the rest looked up from reference TRBV14 and TRBJ1-2, is EAGVTQFPSHSVIEKGQTVTLRCDPISGHDNLYWYRRVMGKEIKFLLHFVKESKQDESGMPNNRFLAERTGGTYSTLKVQPAELEDSGVYFCASSPTGGAYGYTFGSGTRLTVV.

This rearrangement joins TRBV6-5 to TRBJ1-1; tentatively, D is TRBD1 (6 bases). V was clipped by 0 bases and J by 6 bases, with 17 bases between them. The CDR3 spans 16 residues. Germline CDR1 is MNHEY and CDR2 is SVGAGI. The CDR3 DNA reads as TGTGCCAGCAGTTACTCGGCAGGGGTATCAAAGGCTGAAGCTTTCTTT. This encodes CASSYSAGVSKAEAFF.

A single count supports this clone. The chain uses TRBV9 and TRBJ1-3; 9 nucleotides align to TRBD1. Germline V lookup: CDR1 SGDLS, CDR2 YYNGEE. Trimming took 4 bases from V and 2 from J; bases not matched to a gene: 7. The CDR3 length is 16 residues. CDR3 residues: CASSSPGQGTGNTIYF. In DNA form, the CDR3 reads TGTGCCAGCAGCTCACCGGGACAGGGTACTGGAAACACCATATATTTT.

The genes are TRBV4-3 and TRBJ1-3, with 7 positions matching TRBD1. Germline V gene lookup returns CDR1 LGHNA and CDR2 YSLEER. The CDR3 sequence is 14 residues long. V lost 5 bases and J lost 3; bases outside the gene matches: 4. The CDR3: CASSKQGFGNTIYF. The CDR3 DNA is TGCGCCAGCAGCAAACAGGGGTTTGGAAACACCATATATTTT.

The CDR3 sequence is CASSNSGSLGNEQFF. DNA of the CDR3: TGTGCCAGCAGTAATAGCGGGAGCCTGGGCAATGAGCAGTTCTTC. The V and J genes are TRBV27 and TRBJ2-1, with 9 bases identical to TRBD2. V shed 5 bases, J shed 6 bases, and the junction held 8 bases outside the gene matches. The CDR3 loop spans 15 amino acids. CDR1 MNHEY and CDR2 SMNVEV come from the germline V gene (reference sequence).